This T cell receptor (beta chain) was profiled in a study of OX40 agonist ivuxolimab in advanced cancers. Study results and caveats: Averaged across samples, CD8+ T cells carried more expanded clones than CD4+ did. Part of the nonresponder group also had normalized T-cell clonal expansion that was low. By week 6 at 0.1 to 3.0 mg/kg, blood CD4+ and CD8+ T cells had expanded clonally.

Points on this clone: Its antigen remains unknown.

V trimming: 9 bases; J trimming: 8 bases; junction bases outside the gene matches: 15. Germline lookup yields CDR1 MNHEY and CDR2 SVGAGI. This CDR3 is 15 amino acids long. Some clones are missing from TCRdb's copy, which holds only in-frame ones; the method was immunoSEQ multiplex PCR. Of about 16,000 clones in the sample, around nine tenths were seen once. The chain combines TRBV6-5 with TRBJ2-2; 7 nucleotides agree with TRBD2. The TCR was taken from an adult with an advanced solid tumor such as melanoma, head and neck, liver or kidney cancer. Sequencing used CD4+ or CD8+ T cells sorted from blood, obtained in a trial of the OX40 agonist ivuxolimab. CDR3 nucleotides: TGTGCCAGTCAGTCCCCCTACGCGGGGGAAGGGGAGCTGTTTTTT. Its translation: CASQSPYAGEGELFF.